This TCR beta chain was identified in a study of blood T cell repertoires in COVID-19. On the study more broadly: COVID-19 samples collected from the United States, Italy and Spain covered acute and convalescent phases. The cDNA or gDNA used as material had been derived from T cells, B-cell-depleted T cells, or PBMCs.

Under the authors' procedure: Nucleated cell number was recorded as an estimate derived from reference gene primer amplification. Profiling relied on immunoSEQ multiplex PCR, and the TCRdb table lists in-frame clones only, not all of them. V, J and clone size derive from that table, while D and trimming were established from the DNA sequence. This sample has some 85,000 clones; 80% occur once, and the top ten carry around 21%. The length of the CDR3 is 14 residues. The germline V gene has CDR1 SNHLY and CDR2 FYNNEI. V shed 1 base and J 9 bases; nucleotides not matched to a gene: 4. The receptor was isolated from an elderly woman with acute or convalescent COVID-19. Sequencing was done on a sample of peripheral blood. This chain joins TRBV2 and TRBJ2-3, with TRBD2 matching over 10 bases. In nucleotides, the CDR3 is TGTGCCAGCAGTGAAGTGGGACTAGCGTACACGCAGTATTTT. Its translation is CASSEVGLAYTQYF.